The 5 T cell receptor delta chains below were found in one sample sequenced in a study of γδ T cells in repeated Plasmodium falciparum infection. Bulk repertoires came from Vgamma9/Vdelta2+ or Vdelta2-negative gammadelta T cells flow-sorted from PBMC. TCRdb fed the multiplex PCR reads into CATT to redo clone calling. The top ten clones hold roughly 25% of a sample with around 50,000 delta-chain clones, about 2% of them seen once. Sequenced: gamma-delta T cells from blood. The receptor source for this set is a pool of human donors (malaria-infected and uninfected, not separated).

In its sample, this clone was seen a few times. A single base is all that separates this from a far larger clone, so a read error is likely. Other DNA sequences within the sample encode an identical CDR3. The CDR3 DNA reads as TGTGCTCTTGGGGGAAGGCTCCGCTACACCGACAAACTCATCTTT. This codes for CALGGRLRYTDKLIF. The chain links TRDV1 to TRDJ1; D remains ambiguous. Germline V gene lookup returns CDR1 TSWWSYY and CDR2 QGS. The CDR3 is made up of 15 amino acids.

This clone was observed at least ten times. A much larger clonotype is one base distant, so this may be a read error. The sample carries other DNA sequences with the same CDR3. J is TRDJ1 and V is TRDV1, with 10 bases lining up with TRDD3. Germline matching of the DNA provided the J gene here, since TCRdb leaves it blank. From germline, CDR1 is TSWWSYY and CDR2 QGS. This CDR3 is 20 amino acids long. CDR3 DNA: TGTGCACTTGGGGAGCCCCCCTCCTACGGGCTGGGGGATAGGCGCGGAAAACTCATCTTT. It is translated as CALGEPPSYGLGDRRGKLIF.

This clone was counted at least ten times. A far larger clone differs by one base, so this is likely a read error. Other DNA sequences in the sample encode the same CDR3. The V gene is TRDV1, the J gene TRDJ3, with TRDD3 matching over 10 bases. The germline V gene encodes CDR1 TSWWSYY and CDR2 QGS. This CDR3 has 27 amino acids. After removal of 2 bases from V and 2 bases from J, the junction contained 30 bases not matched to a gene. Here the CDR3 reads CALGETGPKLTSHRGIRGPWDTRQMFF. The DNA for the CDR3 is TGTGCTCTTGGGGAAACTGGGCCCAAGCTCACATCCCATCGGGGGATACGCGGTCCCTGGGACACCCGACAGATGTTTTTC.

This clone occurred a few times. TCRdb's entry gives the protein of a much larger clone, which mismatches this DNA's translation at residue 6, likely from a read error; the protein reported here is translated from the DNA. This sample also contains other DNA sequences that code for the same CDR3. The V call is TRDV3, the J call TRDJ1; D is perhaps TRDD3 (5 bases). Here the J gene was assigned by germline matching of the DNA, as TCRdb has none. Germline values: CDR1 TVYSNPD, CDR2 GDNSRS (reference sequence). The V and J ends lost 3 bases and 6 bases respectively, with 17 bases between them. The CDR3 sequence is 13 residues long. CDR3 coding DNA: TGTGCCTTAAGTCTCAGGGGGCCTCATAAACTCATCTTT. The encoded protein is CALSLRGPHKLIF.

This clone was seen a handful of times. TCRdb's protein for this DNA is that of a much larger clone and differs from the translation at residue 15, likely a read error; the protein shown is the DNA translation. The rearrangement joins TRDV3 to TRDJ1; TRDD3 agrees at 13 bases. Germline CDR1 is TVYSNPD and CDR2 is GDNSRS (reference sequence). CDR3 size: 22 residues. V shed 3 bases, J shed 2 bases, and the junction held 27 bases outside the gene matches. The CDR3 spells CAFLYSSVLGDTWAIGTDKLIF. CDR3 in DNA: TGTGCCTTCCTTTACTCTTCGGTACTGGGGGATACGTGGGCCATAGGAACCGATAAACTCATCTTT.